This T cell receptor beta chain came from a study of T cell changes during pregnancy in multiple sclerosis. The repertoire was sequenced with immunoSEQ multiplex PCR; TCRdb's copy has only in-frame clones and lacks some. The table has tens of thousands of clones, around 90% seen once. From germline, CDR1 is SGHRS and CDR2 YFSETQ. The CDR3 is 16 residues long. V lost 4 bases, J lost 5 bases, and 21 bases lay in between. The source was peripheral blood, collected in the third trimester of pregnancy. The receptor was derived from a female donor in good health, enrolled as a control in a pregnancy study. This chain uses TRBV5-1 with TRBJ1-2; D uncertain. CDR3 sequence (DNA): TGCGCCAGCAGCGTTAGTGTCGGGGAGTGGCGGTATGGCTACACCTTC. Translating gives CASSVSVGEWRYGYTF.